The 28 T cell receptor beta chains presented below share a single source sample, sequenced in a study of T cell repertoires in cytomegalovirus infection. MiXCR was run by TCRdb on the reads, yielding one entry per CDR3 protein. The sample contains 510,000 or so distinct CDR3 sequences, about 26% of which appear only once. The sequenced material came from PBMCs. The source of these receptors is a human donor in good health (CMV status not recorded). Some clones in this sample may be carry-over from other donors' samples.

The J gene is TRBJ1-2, the V gene TRBV6-6; D uncertain. The V and J ends lost 0 bases and 4 bases respectively, with 6 bases between them. CDR1 and CDR2 (germline): MNHNY, SVGAGI (reference sequence). This CDR3 has 13 amino acids. CDR3 amino acids: CASSYSNSYGYTF. CDR3 bases: TGTGCCAGCAGTTACTCGAACAGCTATGGCTACACCTTC.

This clonotype was detected only a few times. V and J are TRBV11-2 and TRBJ2-1; no firm D call. V was pared by 1 base and J by 5 bases, with 12 bases between. Germline CDR1 SGHAT, CDR2 FQNNGV. The CDR3 loop spans 15 amino acids. The DNA of the CDR3 is TGTGCCAGCAGCTTAGCGGTTAGCACGAACAATGAGCAGTTCTTC. Its protein product is CASSLAVSTNNEQFF.

The chain has TRBV12-3 or TRBV12-4 and TRBJ2-1; D possibly corresponds to TRBD1 (6 bases). Trimming removed 7 bases at V and 6 bases at J, with 10 bases between. The CDR3 totals 12 residues. The CDR3 region is CASTLQGNEQFF. DNA for the CDR3: TGTGCCAGCACCCTACAGGGCAATGAGCAGTTCTTC.

The V gene is TRBV6-2 or TRBV6-3, the J gene TRBJ2-2, with 10 bases matching TRBD1. The CDR3 has 16 residues. V was pared by 4 bases and J by 0 bases, with 2 bases of the junction left unmatched. CDR1 MNHEY and CDR2 SVGEGT come from the germline V gene. CDR3 in amino acids: CASSWTGGPNTGELFF. CDR3 coding DNA: TGTGCCAGCAGTTGGACAGGGGGTCCGAACACCGGGGAGCTGTTTTTT.

In its sample, this clonotype was seen many times. The chain has TRBV7-8 and TRBJ2-6; D remains unclear. V was cut by 3 bases and J by 0 bases, with 6 bases left in between. The CDR3 spans 15 residues. Germline lookup yields CDR1 SGHVS and CDR2 FQNEAQ. The DNA for the CDR3 is TGTGCCAGCAGCTTTTTTAGCTCTGGGGCCAACGTCCTGACTTTC. Its translation is CASSFFSSGANVLTF.

This clonotype is a singleton in its sample. The chain recombines TRBV28 with TRBJ2-6, with a weak D call TRBD1 (6 bases). This CDR3 has 16 amino acids. With 4 bases removed from V and 0 bases from J, the gap between germline ends came to 10 bases. Looked up from germline, CDR1 is MDHEN and CDR2 is SYDVKM. The DNA of the CDR3 is TGTGCCAGCAGTTCTGCAGGGGCCTCTGGGGCCAACGTCCTGACTTTC. Protein sequence: CASSSAGASGANVLTF.

CDR3 protein: CASSLGTSANSYEQYV. In DNA, the CDR3 is TGTGCCAGCAGCCTCGGGACTAGCGCAAACTCCTACGAGCAGTACGTC. The chain links TRBV7-2 to TRBJ2-7; the match to TRBD2 covers 10 bases. This CDR3 is built from 16 residues. Trimming cost V 5 bases and J 0 bases; bases outside gene matches: 7. Germline-derived CDR1 and CDR2 are SGHTA and FQGNSA.

The chain has TRBV6-2 or TRBV6-3 and TRBJ2-5, with TRBD2 matching over 14 bases. Germline V gives CDR1 MNHEY, CDR2 SVGEGT. J was trimmed by 7 bases and V by 8 bases; bases with no gene match: 12. The CDR3 has 16 amino acids. The CDR3 loop is CASRNFGLAGGGTQYF. The CDR3 DNA sequence: TGTGCCAGCCGGAATTTCGGACTAGCGGGAGGAGGGACCCAGTACTTC.

The sample holds many counts of this clonotype. The chain joins TRBV7-6 to TRBJ1-5; D ambiguous. Germline-derived CDR1 and CDR2 are SGHVS and FNYEAQ. The CDR3 spans 13 residues. The V and J ends lost 5 bases and 5 bases respectively, with 10 bases between them. CDR3 residues: CASSREFDQPQHF. In nucleotides, the CDR3 is TGTGCCAGCAGCCGAGAGTTTGATCAGCCCCAGCATTTT.

This clonotype appeared a single time. The chain combines TRBV29-1 with TRBJ1-2; D might be TRBD1 (6 bases). CDR3 length equals 13 residues. Germline V gives CDR1 SQVTM, CDR2 ANQGSEA. V was cut by 6 bases and J by 1 base, with 12 bases left in between. CDR3 loop: CSVRGGLNYGYTF. CDR3 DNA: TGCAGCGTCCGGGGGGGCCTTAACTATGGCTACACCTTC.

The rearrangement uses TRBV4-3 and TRBJ2-3; 10 bases map to TRBD2. The ends lost 3 bases at V and 1 base at J; junction bases unmatched: 1. The CDR3 is 15 residues long. The V gene's germline CDR1 is LGHNA and CDR2 YSLEER. The CDR3: CASSHTSGGTDTQYF. In nucleotides, the CDR3 is TGCGCCAGCAGCCATACTAGCGGGGGCACAGATACGCAGTATTTT.

The J gene is TRBJ1-2, the V gene TRBV7-2; TRBD1 is a possible D gene (6 bases). V was pared by 1 base and J by 3 bases, with 15 bases between. Germline-derived CDR1 and CDR2 are SGHTA and FQGNSA. The CDR3 spans 16 residues. The CDR3 loop reads CASSLVRTGRDYGYTF. The DNA for the CDR3 is TGTGCCAGCAGCTTAGTTCGCACAGGGAGAGACTATGGCTACACCTTC.

This clonotype was seen just once. V and J are TRBV7-2 and TRBJ2-5; 8 positions match TRBD1. Germline lookup yields CDR1 SGHTA and CDR2 FQGNSA. The CDR3 has 16 residues. Trimming cost V 1 base and J 10 bases; bases outside gene matches: 14. The CDR3 sequence: CASSLVGGSGGLDQYF. The DNA for the CDR3 is TGTGCCAGCAGCTTAGTGGGGGGTTCAGGGGGCTTAGACCAGTACTTC.

Many counts were recorded for this clonotype. This chain uses TRBV7-2 with TRBJ2-7; 7 nucleotides match TRBD2. With 5 bases clipped from V and 0 bases from J, the junction kept 4 bases outside the gene matches. Germline loops: CDR1 SGHTA, CDR2 FQGNSA. This CDR3 is 14 amino acids long. The CDR3 DNA follows: TGTGCCAGCAGCGGGGGACTATCCTCCTACGAGCAGTACTTC. Residues: CASSGGLSSYEQYF.

This clonotype was seen at least ten times. The chain joins TRBV7-2 to TRBJ2-3; a weak D match, TRBD2 (5 bases). The germline V and J ends were trimmed by 2 bases and 1 base, with 7 bases remaining between them. CDR1 and CDR2 (germline): SGHTA, FQGNSA. The CDR3 contains 14 residues. The CDR3 sequence is CASSLKGGTDTQYF. CDR3 in DNA: TGTGCCAGCAGCTTAAAGGGAGGCACAGATACGCAGTATTTT.

The V gene is TRBV12-3 or TRBV12-4, the J gene TRBJ2-1; D perhaps matches TRBD2 (6 bases). The CDR3 consists of 15 residues. Trimming left V 7 bases short and J 2 bases short, with 15 bases between. CDR3 amino acids: CASNREGGTYNEQFF. Here the CDR3 DNA reads TGTGCCAGCAACCGTGAGGGCGGGACCTACAATGAGCAGTTCTTC.

This clonotype was seen only once. V gene TRBV20-1 combines with J gene TRBJ2-7; D is ambiguous. V shed 6 bases and J shed 2 bases, with 17 bases lying between them. Germline CDR1 is DFQATT and CDR2 is SNEGSKA (reference sequence). There are 14 residues in the CDR3. Written as DNA, the CDR3 is TGCAGTGCCCTGGGTGCAGTAAAGCCCTACGAGCAGTACTTC. This translates into CSALGAVKPYEQYF.

This clonotype was recorded a few times. The chain recombines TRBV12-3 or TRBV12-4 with TRBJ1-1; D remains ambiguous. This CDR3 has 13 residues. Trimming removed 2 bases from V and 3 bases from J, with 7 bases in between. CDR3 coding DNA: TGTGCCAGCAGTTTATTTGAAGACACTGAAGCTTTCTTT. It yields the protein CASSLFEDTEAFF.

J is TRBJ2-1 and V is TRBV11-2, with 11 bases matching TRBD2. V was clipped by 0 bases and J by 2 bases; unmatched bases: 9. Germline V lookup: CDR1 SGHAT, CDR2 FQNNGV. The CDR3 covers 19 residues. This chain's CDR3 is CASSLEGTSGSLPYNEQFF. For the CDR3, the DNA is TGTGCCAGCAGCTTAGAAGGTACTAGCGGGAGTTTACCCTACAATGAGCAGTTCTTC.

This clonotype came up many times. This rearrangement joins TRBV7-2 to TRBJ1-4, with D unresolved. This CDR3 is built from 15 residues. The germline CDR1 and CDR2 sequences are SGHTA and FQGNSA. V was trimmed by 0 bases and J by 14 bases, leaving 19 bases between them. The CDR3 sequence: CASSLAIGSRDNLFF. The CDR3 DNA is TGTGCCAGCAGCTTAGCGATCGGGAGCCGGGATAACCTGTTTTTT. The complete variable domain, with remaining parts taken from reference TRBV7-2 and TRBJ1-4, reads GAGVSQSPSNKVTEKGKDVELRCDPISGHTALYWYRQSLGQGLEFLIYFQGNSAPDKSGLPSDRFSAERTGGSVSTLTIQRTQQEDSAVYLCASSLAIGSRDNLFFGSGTQLSVL.

This clonotype was seen ten or more times. The CDR3 DNA sequence: TGTGCCATCAGGGAGCGGGGAGAAGGGGGCGAGCAGTACTTC. This encodes CAIRERGEGGEQYF. V is TRBV10-3 and J is TRBJ2-7; TRBD2 might be the D (7 bases). Germline CDR1 and CDR2: ENHRY and SYGVKD. V was trimmed by 6 bases and J by 6 bases, leaving 18 bases between them. CDR3 length equals 14 residues.

This clonotype came up many times. The chain joins TRBV7-2 to TRBJ2-5, with 7 bases that match TRBD2. V lost 0 bases and J lost 1; bases outside the gene matches: 5. Germline V gives CDR1 SGHTA, CDR2 FQGNSA. The CDR3 is 16 amino acids. CDR3 sequence (DNA): TGTGCCAGCAGCTTAGCGCCTAGCGGAGTCCAAGAGACCCAGTACTTC. Translation gives CASSLAPSGVQETQYF.

J is TRBJ2-1 and V is TRBV27; TRBD2 agrees at 11 bases. The CDR3 runs 17 residues. Looked up from germline, CDR1 is MNHEY and CDR2 is SMNVEV (reference sequence). The J segment lost 5 bases and the V segment lost 5 bases, leaving 11 bases of the junction unmatched. Here the CDR3 reads CASSVPRLAGTNNEQFF. Written as DNA, the CDR3 is TGTGCCAGCAGTGTCCCCCGACTAGCGGGGACTAACAATGAGCAGTTCTTC.

This clonotype has just a few counts. The chain uses TRBV29-1 and TRBJ1-1; TRBD1 matches at 7 bases. V was pared by 7 bases and J by 3 bases, with 5 bases of the junction left unmatched. The CDR3 has 12 residues. Germline loops: CDR1 SQVTM, CDR2 ANQGSEA. The CDR3 coding sequence is TGCAGCGCAAGGGACAGCCACACTGAAGCTTTCTTT. This gives the protein CSARDSHTEAFF. Full variable domain (outside the CDR3, taken from reference TRBV29-1 and TRBJ1-1): SAVISQKPSRDICQRGTSLTIQCQVDSQVTMMFWYRQQPGQSLTLIATANQGSEATYESGFVIDKFPISRPNLTFSTLTVSNMSPEDSSIYLCSARDSHTEAFFGQGTRLTVV.

The rearrangement uses TRBV20-1 and TRBJ2-3; 7 bases line up with TRBD1. V gave up 6 bases and J gave up 1 base; unmatched junction bases: 4. Germline V gives CDR1 DFQATT, CDR2 SNEGSKA (reference sequence). The CDR3 totals 13 residues. The CDR3 loop is CSARGTGTDTQYF. In DNA, the CDR3 is TGCAGTGCCCGTGGGACAGGCACAGATACGCAGTATTTT.

This clonotype was found many times. The chain has TRBV7-2 and TRBJ2-6; tentatively, D is TRBD2 (5 bases). The germline V gene encodes CDR1 SGHTA and CDR2 FQGNSA. Trimming removed 5 bases from V and 0 bases from J, with 14 bases in between. The CDR3 consists of 17 residues. The CDR3 sequence is CASSSGRGGSGANVLTF. As DNA, the CDR3 is TGTGCCAGCAGCAGCGGACGGGGTGGCTCTGGGGCCAACGTCCTGACTTTC.

This clonotype was picked up one time. Just one base apart from a much larger clone, this may be a read error. This chain connects TRBV7-9 to TRBJ1-1, with unresolved D. The length of the CDR3 is 15 residues. V was pared by 0 bases and J by 1 base, with 9 bases between. CDR1 and CDR2 (germline): SEHNR, FQNEAQ (reference sequence). CDR3 amino acids: CASSLATAENTEAFF. CDR3 coding DNA: TGTGCCAGCAGCTTAGCGACGGCAGAGAACACTGAAGCTTTCTTT. Together with reference TRBV7-9 and TRBJ1-1, the CDR3 gives the full variable domain: DTGVSQNPRHKITKRGQNVTFRCDPISEHNRLYWYRQTLGQGPEFLTYFQNEAQLEKSRLLSDRFSAERPKGSFSTLEIQRTEQGDSAMYLCASSLATAENTEAFFGQGTRLTVV.

In this sample, this clonotype turned up a few times. The rearrangement links TRBV12-5 to TRBJ1-1, with D hard to call. V lost 1 base and J 7 bases, leaving 10 bases between the germline ends. CDR1 is LGHNT, CDR2 FRNRAP, per germline. The CDR3 length is 13 residues. The CDR3, as DNA: TGTGCTAGTGGTTTGGCCGCGGGGTTTGAAGCTTTCTTT. Its protein is CASGLAAGFEAFF.